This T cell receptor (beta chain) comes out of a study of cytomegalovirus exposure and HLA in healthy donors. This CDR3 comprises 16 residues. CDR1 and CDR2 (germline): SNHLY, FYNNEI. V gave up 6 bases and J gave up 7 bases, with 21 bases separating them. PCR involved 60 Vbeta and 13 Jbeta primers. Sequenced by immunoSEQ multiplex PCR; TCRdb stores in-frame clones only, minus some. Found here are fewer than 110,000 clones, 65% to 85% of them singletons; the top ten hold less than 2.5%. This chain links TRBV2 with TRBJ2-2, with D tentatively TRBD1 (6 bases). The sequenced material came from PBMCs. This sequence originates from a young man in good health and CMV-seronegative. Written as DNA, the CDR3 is TGTGCCAGCAGCCAGAAGCCAACAGGGTCCGGCGGGGAGCTGTTTTTT. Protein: CASSQKPTGSGGELFF.